The T cell receptor beta chain under discussion was sequenced for a study of shared clonotypes between healthy human individuals. Assay used: immunoSEQ multiplex PCR; TCRdb lists only in-frame clones, some missing. Seen here are about 1.5 million clones, 95% to 99% observed once, and the top ten hold approximately 0.45%. The CDR3 is 14 amino acids. The V end lost 3 bases, the J end lost 6 bases, and 11 bases lay between the germline ends. Germline V gives CDR1 KGHSH, CDR2 LQKENI. The chain uses TRBV18 and TRBJ2-2; a possible D gene is TRBD1 (5 bases). Source material: naive CD4+ T cells sorted from blood. Regarding subset: CD45RA+ positively selected. The receptor was isolated from a man younger than 40 in good health. This CDR3 is CASSPGLLPGELFF. The CDR3 DNA is TGTGCCAGCTCACCGGGGCTGTTACCCGGGGAGCTGTTTTTT.